A single sample gave rise to the 27 T cell receptor beta chains below, sequenced in a study of T cell repertoires in ileal Crohn's disease. Profiled with immunoSEQ multiplex PCR; TCRdb holds only in-frame clones, not every one. The table lists 6,000 to 6,500 clones, roughly three quarters of them singletons, with around 17% in the top ten. Sequencing was done on a sample of ileal tissue. These receptors were collected from an adult with Crohn's disease.

This clone appeared once. The J gene is TRBJ2-5, the V gene TRBV21-1; the table's TRBD1 call for D was not verified on the DNA. TRBV21-1 is a pseudogene locus. The CDR3 loop spans 17 amino acids. For the CDR3, the DNA is TGTGCCAGCAGCAAAGCCTCCTCTAACAGGGGAAGAGAGACCCAGTACTTC. Translated, it gives CASSKASSNRGRETQYF.

This clone has only one observation. This chain links TRBV7-9 with TRBJ2-3, with 11 bases matching TRBD2. V trimming: 4 bases; J trimming: 8 bases; junction bases outside the gene matches: 11. This CDR3 spans 16 amino acids. In germline, CDR1 is SEHNR, CDR2 FQNEAQ (reference sequence). The CDR3 DNA sequence: TGTGCCAGCAGCTCCCCATCGGAACTAGCGGGAGTTACGCAGTATTTT. Translating gives CASSSPSELAGVTQYF. Using reference TRBV7-9 and TRBJ2-3 for the parts outside the CDR3, the full variable domain is DTGVSQNPRHKITKRGQNVTFRCDPISEHNRLYWYRQTLGQGPEFLTYFQNEAQLEKSRLLSDRFSAERPKGSFSTLEIQRTEQGDSAMYLCASSSPSELAGVTQYFGPGTRLTVL.

This clone was seen just once. This chain's CDR3 is CASRKQVQGYEQYF. The CDR3 region has the DNA TGTGCCAGCAGAAAACAGGTTCAGGGCTACGAGCAGTACTTC. The chain combines TRBV6-5 with TRBJ2-7; maybe TRBD1 (5 bases). Between the trimmed V and J ends, which lost 6 bases and 3 bases, there was a span of 15 bases. Per the germline V gene, CDR1 is MNHEY and CDR2 is SVGAGI. The CDR3 is made up of 14 amino acids.

The V and J genes are TRBV2 and TRBJ2-3; 9 nucleotides align to TRBD2. Germline values: CDR1 SNHLY, CDR2 FYNNEI. This CDR3 has 15 amino acids. The J segment lost 2 bases and the V segment lost 3 bases, leaving 3 bases of the junction unmatched. In DNA, the CDR3 is TGTGCCAGCAGTGAGGCGGGAGGGGTCACAGATACGCAGTATTTT. Amino acids: CASSEAGGVTDTQYF.

The CDR3 is CASSDHRLYQETQYF. The CDR3 bases are TGTGCCAGCAGTGACCACAGGTTGTACCAAGAGACCCAGTACTTC. The chain has TRBV25-1 and TRBJ2-5, with TRBD1 as a possible D gene (5 bases). Trimming removed 3 bases at V and 0 bases at J, with 11 bases between. This CDR3 has 15 amino acids. Per the germline V gene, CDR1 is MGHDK and CDR2 is SYGVNS.

This clone has only one observation. V gene TRBV5-1 combines with J gene TRBJ2-3; D is unresolved. The CDR3 length is 15 residues. V was cut by 0 bases and J by 2 bases, with 10 bases left in between. The germline V gene has CDR1 SGHRS and CDR2 YFSETQ. The CDR3, as DNA: TGCGCCAGCAGCTTGGGAATTACTAACACAGATACGCAGTATTTT. This translates into CASSLGITNTDTQYF.

This sequence joins TRBV5-1 and TRBJ2-7; 8 bases line up with TRBD2. The CDR3 extends over 15 amino acids. Germline V CDR1 and CDR2: SGHRS, YFSETQ. Trimming removed 0 bases from V and 5 bases from J; junction bases left unmatched: 7. The chain's CDR3 is CASSLGPGGPNEQYF. The CDR3 nucleotides are TGCGCCAGCAGCTTGGGTCCGGGAGGGCCGAACGAGCAGTACTTC.

This clone was recorded only once. The CDR3 loop is CASSLGTSGRSYEQYF. The CDR3 nucleotides read TGCGCCAGCAGCTTGGGGACTAGCGGGAGGTCCTACGAGCAGTACTTC. The chain couples TRBV5-1 to TRBJ2-7; TRBD2 agrees at 14 bases. With V trimmed by 0 bases and J by 1 base, 0 bases remained unmatched. CDR1 and CDR2 from the germline V gene are SGHRS and YFSETQ. The CDR3 runs 16 residues.

The rearrangement links TRBV5-1 to TRBJ2-1; 9 bases match TRBD2. V was pared by 0 bases and J by 6 bases, with 1 base of the junction left unmatched. Germline CDR1 SGHRS, CDR2 YFSETQ. The CDR3 is 14 amino acids. The CDR3: CASSLVAGVNEQFF. CDR3 nucleotide sequence: TGCGCCAGCAGCTTGGTAGCGGGAGTCAATGAGCAGTTCTTC.

The V and J genes are TRBV5-1 and TRBJ2-1, with 10 bases matching TRBD1. The CDR3 covers 15 residues. The J segment lost 7 bases and the V segment lost 0 bases, leaving 4 bases of the junction unmatched. Germline V lookup: CDR1 SGHRS, CDR2 YFSETQ. The CDR3 region has the DNA TGCGCCAGCAGCTTGGCCGGGACAGGGGTGAATGAGCAGTTCTTC. Translated, it gives CASSLAGTGVNEQFF.

A remark on this clone: A junction end diverges from the germline sequence, so it may reflect a read error. The rearrangement joins TRBV11-2 to TRBJ2-7, with 8 bases that match TRBD1. The CDR3 has 15 residues. Germline V gene sequence: CDR1 SGHAT, CDR2 FQNNGV. CDR3: CASSLGQGYSYEQYF. The CDR3 nucleotides are TGTGCCAGCAGTTTAGGACAGGGTTACTCCTACGAGCAGTACTTC.

The rearrangement uses TRBV27 and TRBJ2-3, with D hard to call. V was cut by 4 bases and J by 6 bases, with 11 bases left in between. There are 13 residues in the CDR3. In germline, CDR1 is MNHEY, CDR2 SMNVEV (reference sequence). The CDR3 nucleotides are TGTGCCAGCAGTTCCTACCTGTTGGATACGCAGTATTTT. This codes for CASSSYLLDTQYF.

The chain uses TRBV29-1 and TRBJ1-1, with D possibly being TRBD1 (5 bases). V lost 0 bases and J 1 base, leaving 6 bases between the germline ends. The CDR3 is 13 amino acids. CDR1 and CDR2 (germline): SQVTM, ANQGSEA. CDR3 coding DNA: TGCAGCGTTGAAGAACAGGCGAACACTGAAGCTTTCTTT. Residues: CSVEEQANTEAFF.

The chain is built from TRBV5-1 and TRBJ1-5; possibly TRBD1 for D (6 bases). Germline V gene sequence: CDR1 SGHRS, CDR2 YFSETQ. This CDR3 spans 14 amino acids. Trimming took 0 bases from V and 5 from J, leaving 9 bases between them. CDR3 DNA: TGCGCCAGCAGCTTGGCTGGGGGCCATCAGCCCCAGCATTTT. Encoded protein: CASSLAGGHQPQHF.

This clone has only a few counts. The V and J genes are TRBV21-1 and TRBJ2-2; TRBD2 is taken as the D call from the table, unchecked against the DNA. TRBV21-1 is given as a pseudogene. The CDR3 extends over 12 amino acids. CDR3 amino acids: CASSSSTGELFF. CDR3 DNA sequence: TGTGCCAGCAGCTCGTCGACCGGGGAGCTGTTTTTT.

This clone was picked up a small number of times. The chain uses TRBV12-2 and TRBJ2-6; the table's D call, TRBD1, has no DNA check behind it. TRBV12-2 is classified as a pseudogene. This CDR3 has 17 residues. The CDR3 loop is CARGGWTGLSGANVLTF. As DNA, the CDR3 is TGTGCAAGGGGGGGTTGGACAGGGCTCTCTGGGGCCAACGTCCTGACTTTC.

The CDR3 nucleotides read TGCGCCAGCAGCCAAGATGGTTATAGGGTTCTTAGCGCAGATACGCAGTATTTT. Translating gives CASSQDGYRVLSADTQYF. This chain links TRBV4-1 with TRBJ2-3, with D possibly TRBD2 on 5 matching bases. This CDR3 spans 18 amino acids. In germline, CDR1 is MGHRA, CDR2 YSYEKL. V was cut by 0 bases and J by 4 bases, with 20 bases left in between.

In DNA form, the CDR3 reads TGCAGCGTTGAGGGGACAGGGCCGAACTACGAGCAGTACTTC. This gives the protein CSVEGTGPNYEQYF. The V and J genes are TRBV29-1 and TRBJ2-7, with TRBD1 identical over 9 bases. Germline V gene data show CDR1 as SQVTM and CDR2 as ANQGSEA. The ends lost 3 bases at V and 3 bases at J; junction bases unmatched: 6. There are 14 residues in the CDR3.

The chain combines TRBV11-2 with TRBJ2-1, with 9 bases aligning to TRBD2. Germline V CDR1 and CDR2: SGHAT, FQNNGV. The CDR3 extends over 17 amino acids. Trimming at V came to 0 bases and at J to 5 bases, leaving 8 bases not matched to a gene. In DNA form, the CDR3 reads TGTGCCAGCAGCTTAGATAGGAGAGTAGCGGGAGACAATGAGCAGTTCTTC. Protein product: CASSLDRRVAGDNEQFF. Together with reference TRBV11-2 and TRBJ2-1, the CDR3 gives the full variable domain: EAGVAQSPRYKIIEKRQSVAFWCNPISGHATLYWYQQILGQGPKLLIQFQNNGVVDDSQLPKDRFSAERLKGVDSTLKIQPAKLEDSAVYLCASSLDRRVAGDNEQFFGPGTRLTVL.

This chain joins TRBV7-8 and TRBJ1-1, with D possibly matching TRBD1 (6 bases). Looked up from germline, CDR1 is SGHVS and CDR2 is FQNEAQ. The CDR3 sequence is 16 residues long. V was trimmed by 0 bases and J by 12 bases, leaving 23 bases between them. CDR3 residues: CASSLAHGQIITESFF. The CDR3 bases are TGTGCCAGCAGCTTAGCGCACGGACAGATTATCACTGAGTCTTTCTTT.

The chain recombines TRBV5-1 with TRBJ1-2; perhaps TRBD1 as D (6 bases). V lost 4 bases and J 0 bases, leaving 16 bases between the germline ends. CDR3 size: 16 residues. Germline loops: CDR1 SGHRS, CDR2 YFSETQ. CDR3 residues: CASSVGTTPANYGYTF. CDR3 bases: TGCGCCAGCAGCGTAGGGACAACCCCAGCTAACTATGGCTACACCTTC.

This clone was seen only a few times. The gene calls are TRBV28 and TRBJ1-4; D unresolved. V lost 6 bases, J lost 8 bases, and 19 bases lay in between. The CDR3 contains 15 residues. Germline CDR1 and CDR2: MDHEN and SYDVKM. CDR3 nucleotides: TGTGCCAGCAGACCGGGTTCCCTCACTGGGGAAAAACTGTTTTTT. Its protein product is CASRPGSLTGEKLFF.

V is TRBV10-2 and J is TRBJ1-1, with a tentative D call TRBD1 (5 bases). Germline values: CDR1 WSHSY, CDR2 SAAADI. V lost 2 bases and J 5 bases, leaving 12 bases between the germline ends. There are 14 residues in the CDR3. CDR3 nucleotide sequence: TGCGCCAGCAGTGAGAACTACAGGAGTACTGAAGCTTTCTTT. This gives the protein CASSENYRSTEAFF.

The chain joins TRBV6-5 to TRBJ2-1; 8 bases are a match to TRBD1. V dropped 0 bases and J dropped 0; count of bases not matched to a gene: 1. CDR3 length: 16 amino acids. Germline V CDR1 and CDR2: MNHEY, SVGAGI. CDR3 residues: CASSYSGQGSYNEQFF. CDR3 nucleotides: TGTGCCAGCAGTTACTCTGGACAGGGCTCCTACAATGAGCAGTTCTTC.

This clone has only a few counts. V is TRBV10-3 and J is TRBJ2-2; maybe TRBD2 (6 bases). The germline V gene has CDR1 ENHRY and CDR2 SYGVKD. This CDR3 is 15 amino acids long. V gave up 5 bases and J gave up 2 bases, with 12 bases separating them. CDR3 sequence: CAISLGGANTGELFF. The CDR3 DNA reads TGTGCCATCAGTCTCGGGGGTGCTAACACCGGGGAGCTGTTTTTT.

The chain uses TRBV19 and TRBJ1-5, with D maybe TRBD1 (6 bases). Looked up from germline, CDR1 is LNHDA and CDR2 is SQIVND (reference sequence). V shed 5 bases and J shed 0 bases, with 11 bases lying between them. This CDR3 has 15 amino acids. This CDR3 is CASSVDSISNQPQHF. The CDR3 bases are TGTGCCAGTAGTGTGGACAGTATTAGCAATCAGCCCCAGCATTTT. The complete variable domain, with remaining parts taken from reference TRBV19 and TRBJ1-5, reads DGGITQSPKYLFRKEGQNVTLSCEQNLNHDAMYWYRQDPGQGLRLIYYSQIVNDFQKGDIAEGYSVSREKKESFPLTVTSAQKNPTAFYLCASSVDSISNQPQHFGDGTRLSIL.

This clone was observed a single time. The chain employs TRBV11-3 and TRBJ1-1; D is possibly TRBD1 (5 bases). The CDR3 sequence is 13 residues long. The germline V gene has CDR1 SGHNT and CDR2 YENEEA. V was trimmed by 2 bases and J by 1 base, leaving 5 bases between them. The CDR3 region has the DNA TGTGCCAGCAGCTTACAGGGGAACACTGAAGCTTTCTTT. This sequence encodes CASSLQGNTEAFF.